This entry lists 13 T cell receptor beta chains sequenced from one sample in a study of tumor-infiltrating lymphocytes in primary liver carcinoma. It was from approximately 22-30 mg of unsorted bulk tissue that RNA and DNA were co-extracted. The input was about 500 ng total RNA; TCR beta cDNA was made from it with a constant-region primer. Employing slightly modified ARM-PCR, three nested multiplex PCR rounds were run, and these gave rise to the TCR beta libraries. Running around 10 cycles apiece, the first two PCR rounds relied on TRBV1-TRBV30 forward primers together with a C-beta reverse primer. From the multiplex PCR reads, TCRdb called clonotypes with MiXCR, one entry per CDR3 protein. The top ten hold 8.1% of the sample, which has 90,000 to 150,000 distinct CDR3 sequences, approximately 68% seen once. The sequenced sample consisted of tumor-adjacent normal liver tissue. Receptors originate from a woman aged 60 to 75 with primary liver carcinoma and hepatitis B virus infection.

V is TRBV2 and J is TRBJ1-4; 10 bases map to TRBD1. CDR3 length equals 12 residues. Unmatched junction bases numbered 3, after V lost 3 bases and J lost 14 bases. The germline CDR1 and CDR2 sequences are SNHLY and FYNNEI. CDR3 protein: CASSDSGQGLFF. The CDR3 bases are TGTGCCAGCAGTGATTCGGGACAGGGGCTGTTTTTT.

Worth noting for this clonotype: At one end, the junction sequence differs from germline, possibly due to a read error. The chain recombines TRBV11-3 with TRBJ2-3; D gene unclear. The CDR3 covers 12 residues. Germline CDR1 SGHNT, CDR2 YENEEA. CDR3 loop: CASNLDDDTQYF. The DNA of the CDR3 is TGTGCCAGCAACTTAGATGATGATACGCAGTATTTT.

This clonotype was recorded a few times. A much larger clone sits a single nucleotide away, making a read error possible. It is unclear where the CDR3 begins or ends on the DNA, so no DNA is shown, and the CDR3 is as TCRdb lists it. The rearrangement joins TRBV7-8 to TRBJ2-1; the table's D call, TRBD1, has no DNA check behind it. Germline CDR1 SGHVS, CDR2 FQNEAQ. Inclusive of both ends, the CDR3 amounts to 13 amino acids. The CDR3 reads CASSEGVGTGSFF.

With respect to this clonotype: It may be a read error: a sequence one base away is much more abundant. The chain employs TRBV6-5 and TRBJ1-6; D remains ambiguous. This CDR3 is 16 amino acids long. The V gene lost 5 bases and the J gene lost 4 bases, with 15 bases spanning the gap. Germline V CDR1 and CDR2: MNHEY, SVGAGI. The CDR3 sequence: CASSKQSATYNSPLHF. The CDR3 region has the DNA TGTGCCAGCAGTAAACAGTCTGCCACATATAATTCACCCCTCCACTTT.

This chain connects TRBV29-1 to TRBJ2-1, with D tentatively TRBD2 (6 bases). Germline V gene sequence: CDR1 SQVTM, CDR2 ANQGSEA. The CDR3 totals 12 residues. CDR3 in amino acids: CRVTPTGVEQFF. CDR3 sequence (DNA): TGCAGAGTTACCCCTACGGGAGTCGAGCAGTTCTTC.

This clonotype was picked up one time. V usage is TRBV6-2 or TRBV6-3 and J usage is TRBJ2-5; D is ambiguous. This CDR3 has 13 amino acids. CDR1 and CDR2 (germline): MNHEY, SVGEGT. V was clipped by 7 bases and J by 5 bases, with 14 bases between them. This chain's CDR3 is CASKVVRSETQYF. The CDR3 coding sequence is TGTGCCAGCAAGGTAGTGAGATCGGAGACCCAGTACTTC.

The chain links TRBV7-9 to TRBJ2-3, with TRBD2 matching 13 bases. The germline gives CDR1 SEHNR, CDR2 FQNEAQ (reference sequence). J gave up 5 bases and V 4 bases, and 3 bases lay outside the gene matches. This CDR3 is 15 amino acids long. The CDR3 protein is CASSSTSGRRDTQYF. CDR3 nucleotides: TGTGCCAGCAGCTCGACTAGCGGGAGGAGAGATACGCAGTATTTT. Full variable domain (missing parts from reference TRBV7-9 and TRBJ2-3): DTGVSQNPRHKITKRGQNVTFRCDPISEHNRLYWYRQTLGQGPEFLTYFQNEAQLEKSRLLSDRFSAERPKGSFSTLEIQRTEQGDSAMYLCASSSTSGRRDTQYFGPGTRLTVL.

V is TRBV5-4 and J is TRBJ2-1; 8 nucleotides line up with TRBD2. V dropped 4 bases and J dropped 2; count of bases not matched to a gene: 8. The CDR3 runs to 16 residues. The germline V gene encodes CDR1 SGHNT and CDR2 YYREEE (reference sequence). In DNA, the CDR3 is TGTGCCAGCAGCCCGGGACCAGCGGGGGCCTACAATGAGCAGTTCTTC. Amino acids: CASSPGPAGAYNEQFF.

This clonotype has at least ten counts. The gene calls are TRBV28 and TRBJ2-7, with D hard to call. CDR1 and CDR2 from the germline V gene are MDHEN and SYDVKM. V shed 4 bases and J shed 2 bases, with 9 bases lying between them. CDR3 length: 13 residues. The CDR3 DNA follows: TGTGCCAGCAGTTCCCTCGCAACCTACGAGCAGTACTTC. Translated, it gives CASSSLATYEQYF.

The V call is TRBV28, the J call TRBJ1-1; D not resolved. There are 13 residues in the CDR3. Trimming left V 6 bases short and J 2 bases short, with 10 bases between. Germline lookup yields CDR1 MDHEN and CDR2 SYDVKM. CDR3 loop: CASRRFPNTEAFF. Written as DNA, the CDR3 is TGTGCCAGCAGAAGATTCCCTAACACTGAAGCTTTCTTT. Filled out from reference TRBV28 and TRBJ1-1, the complete variable domain reads DVKVTQSSRYLVKRTGEKVFLECVQDMDHENMFWYRQDPGLGLRLIYFSYDVKMKEKGDIPEGYSVSREKKERFSLILESASTNQTSMYLCASRRFPNTEAFFGQGTRLTVV.

Regarding this clonotype: This may stem from a read error, because a much larger clone lies one nucleotide away. This sequence joins TRBV12-3 or TRBV12-4 and TRBJ2-1, with D hard to call. The CDR3 contains 11 residues. V lost 10 bases and J 10 bases, leaving 14 bases between the germline ends. CDR3 protein: CAIRTSREQFF. The CDR3 DNA is TGTGCCATCCGGACCAGCAGGGAGCAGTTCTTC.

Notes on this clonotype: One end of the junction varies from germline; a read error may be responsible. The V and J genes are TRBV6-5 and TRBJ1-6, with D possibly TRBD1 on 6 matching bases. This CDR3 is built from 17 residues. In germline, CDR1 is MNHEY, CDR2 SVGAGI. The CDR3 DNA is TGTGCAAGCAGCCGCACCTACAGGGAAATAAGAAATTCACCGTTCCACTTT. It is translated as CASSRTYREIRNSPFHF.

Comment on this clonotype: One end of the junction does not line up with germline, which may come from a read error. The chain uses TRBV29-1 and TRBJ2-3; D gene ambiguous. This CDR3 comprises 17 residues. CDR1 is SQVTM, CDR2 ANQGSEA, per germline. The CDR3 DNA follows: TGCAGCGTTGGGCAAACCCCGGACGGAAGCCTTTCAGATACGGAGTATTTT. It translates to CSVGQTPDGSLSDTEYF.